Presented here are 25 T cell receptor beta chains from one specimen sequenced in a study of T cell responses to AZD1222 COVID-19 vaccine. Assay: immunoSEQ multiplex PCR; the TCRdb copy retains only in-frame clones and omits some. This sample has 90,000 to 150,000 clones; approximately 90% occur once, and the top ten carry more than 7.5%. The source was peripheral blood, collected on day 0 of AZD1222 vaccination. These receptors were obtained from an adult in good health.

The chain links TRBV12-5 to TRBJ2-7; D is possibly TRBD2 (6 bases). Trimming pared 5 bases from V and 0 bases from J, leaving 20 bases between. The CDR3 loop spans 17 amino acids. CDR1 is LGHNT and CDR2 is FRNRAP in the germline V gene. Here the CDR3 DNA reads TGTGCTAGTGGTCCCCCCCCGGCGGGGCCTTCCTCCTACGAGCAGTACTTC. Translated, it gives CASGPPPAGPSSYEQYF.

The chain joins TRBV10-3 to TRBJ1-1; D unclear. Germline CDR1 reads ENHRY; CDR2 reads SYGVKD. The CDR3 length is 15 residues. The ends were cut back, 0 bases at V and 6 bases at J, with 14 bases in the middle. CDR3 coding DNA: TGTGCCATCAGTGAGTCGAATCGACTGAGGGCTGAAGCTTTCTTT. Protein sequence: CAISESNRLRAEAFF.

V and J are TRBV5-1 and TRBJ2-4, with 15 bases matching TRBD2. The CDR3 consists of 18 residues. The J segment lost 8 bases and the V segment lost 6 bases, leaving 15 bases of the junction unmatched. Germline CDR1 SGHRS, CDR2 YFSETQ. The CDR3 sequence is CASTPGTSGGLTGYIQYF. CDR3 bases: TGCGCCAGCACCCCTGGGACTAGCGGGGGGCTCACCGGATACATTCAGTACTTC. Full variable domain (missing parts from reference TRBV5-1 and TRBJ2-4): KAGVTQTPRYLIKTRGQQVTLSCSPISGHRSVSWYQQTPGQGLQFLFEYFSETQRNKGNFPGRFSGRQFSNSRSEMNVSTLELGDSALYLCASTPGTSGGLTGYIQYFGAGTRLSVL.

This clone was seen once. V gene TRBV6-5 combines with J gene TRBJ1-1; TRBD1 agrees at 7 bases. This CDR3 is 15 amino acids long. Germline V gene sequence: CDR1 MNHEY, CDR2 SVGAGI. V was pared by 7 bases and J by 1 base, with 9 bases of the junction left unmatched. CDR3 sequence: CASILYGTANTEAFF. The CDR3, as DNA: TGTGCCAGCATCTTATATGGGACAGCGAACACTGAAGCTTTCTTT.

The chain has TRBV24-1 and TRBJ1-1; no clear D gene. Germline-derived CDR1 and CDR2 are KGHDR and SFDVKD. This CDR3 is 13 amino acids long. Trimming left V 5 bases short and J 0 bases short, with 6 bases between. CDR3 loop: CATSGHMNTEAFF. CDR3 bases: TGTGCCACCAGTGGGCACATGAACACTGAAGCTTTCTTT.

The chain recombines TRBV2 with TRBJ1-1; 11 bases agree with TRBD1. Germline CDR1 is SNHLY and CDR2 is FYNNEI. V gave up 7 bases and J gave up 0 bases; unmatched junction bases: 7. The CDR3 spans 16 residues. This CDR3 reads CASTPRDRGMNTEAFF. The DNA of the CDR3 is TGTGCCAGCACTCCCAGGGACAGGGGGATGAACACTGAAGCTTTCTTT.

Only one count was recorded for this clone. The gene calls are TRBV7-2 and TRBJ2-4; D perhaps matches TRBD1 (6 bases). The CDR3 is 16 amino acids. The V gene's germline CDR1 is SGHTA and CDR2 FQGNSA. The V gene lost 4 bases and the J gene lost 3 bases, with 16 bases spanning the gap. The CDR3: CASSSLAGTIKNIQYF. The CDR3 coding sequence is TGTGCCAGCAGCTCGTTGGCCGGGACAATCAAAAACATTCAGTACTTC.

This chain uses TRBV2 with TRBJ1-2; 8 nucleotides line up with TRBD1. Trimming cost V 8 bases and J 4 bases; bases outside gene matches: 6. The germline V gene encodes CDR1 SNHLY and CDR2 FYNNEI. The CDR3 is 13 amino acids. The CDR3: CASGTGGFYGYTF. CDR3 nucleotides: TGTGCCAGCGGGACAGGAGGATTCTATGGCTACACCTTC.

Points on this clone: The junction and the germline gene differ at one end; a read error may be behind it. This rearrangement joins TRBV9 to TRBJ1-1; 7 bases fit TRBD1. Germline assignment: CDR1 SGDLS and CDR2 YYNGEE. The CDR3 has 14 amino acids. In DNA form, the CDR3 reads TGTGCCAGCAGCGCCGGGACAGTGAATACTGAAGCTTTCTTT. Its translation is CASSAGTVNTEAFF.

The J gene is TRBJ2-1, the V gene TRBV15; D is possibly TRBD2 (7 bases). CDR1 is LNHNV and CDR2 is YYDKDF in the germline V gene (reference sequence). V was pared by 6 bases and J by 4 bases, with 19 bases between. The CDR3 contains 16 residues. The CDR3 sequence is CATRGDKGLHYNEQFF. The CDR3 nucleotides are TGTGCCACCAGGGGGGACAAGGGACTACATTACAATGAGCAGTTCTTC.

This clone was detected once. The V and J genes are TRBV7-3 and TRBJ2-5; 7 bases line up with TRBD1. CDR1 and CDR2 (germline): SGHTA, FQGTGA. This CDR3 region has 13 residues. Trimming removed 5 bases from V and 5 bases from J; junction bases left unmatched: 5. CDR3 DNA: TGTGCCAGCAGCCACGGGACAGTGGAGACCCAGTACTTC. Translating it yields CASSHGTVETQYF.

The chain joins TRBV3-1 (or the pseudogene TRBV3-2) to TRBJ1-2; 7 bases line up with TRBD1. The germline V gene encodes CDR1 LGHDT and CDR2 YNNKEL (reference sequence). The CDR3 length is 14 residues. V lost 1 base and J lost 7; bases outside the gene matches: 6. CDR3 amino acids: CASSQGGTVIGYTF. DNA for the CDR3: TGTGCCAGCAGCCAAGGGGGGACAGTTATTGGCTACACCTTC.

The rearrangement links TRBV12-3 or TRBV12-4 to TRBJ1-6; the match to TRBD1 covers 10 bases. The junction had 1 base not matched to a gene; V was cut back by 5 bases and J by 9 bases. The length of the CDR3 is 13 residues. The CDR3 region has the DNA TGTGCCAGCAGTCGGGACAGGGGTTCACCCCTCCACTTT. It is translated as CASSRDRGSPLHF.

V gene TRBV7-2 combines with J gene TRBJ1-3; no reliable D call. The CDR3 runs to 16 residues. V lost 5 bases, J lost 4 bases, and 18 bases lay in between. Germline V gives CDR1 SGHTA, CDR2 FQGNSA. This CDR3 reads CASSNPGRNLGNTIYF. Written as DNA, the CDR3 is TGTGCCAGCAGCAACCCCGGGCGAAACCTCGGAAACACCATATATTTT. Variable domain in full (rest from reference TRBV7-2 and TRBJ1-3): GAGVSQSPSNKVTEKGKDVELRCDPISGHTALYWYRQSLGQGLEFLIYFQGNSAPDKSGLPSDRFSAERTGGSVSTLTIQRTQQEDSAVYLCASSNPGRNLGNTIYFGEGSWLTVV.

The chain is built from TRBV7-9 and TRBJ2-1, with TRBD2 matching 14 bases. Germline CDR1 reads SEHNR; CDR2 reads FQNEAQ (reference sequence). This CDR3 has 17 residues. The trim removed 1 base at V and 2 bases at J, leaving 1 base unmatched. The CDR3 reads CASSLGGLAGAYNEQFF. For the CDR3, the DNA is TGTGCCAGCAGCTTAGGGGGACTAGCGGGAGCCTACAATGAGCAGTTCTTC. Drawing the rest from reference TRBV7-9 and TRBJ2-1, the complete variable domain is DTGVSQNPRHKITKRGQNVTFRCDPISEHNRLYWYRQTLGQGPEFLTYFQNEAQLEKSRLLSDRFSAERPKGSFSTLEIQRTEQGDSAMYLCASSLGGLAGAYNEQFFGPGTRLTVL.

This clone was seen only once. The chain employs TRBV6-5 and TRBJ1-3; D is uncertain. The CDR3 length is 13 residues. V lost 7 bases and J lost 4, with 11 bases in between. Germline CDR1 MNHEY, CDR2 SVGAGI. This CDR3 reads CASISSVGNTIYF. The CDR3 DNA follows: TGTGCCAGCATTTCAAGCGTGGGAAACACCATATATTTT.

The V and J genes are TRBV5-1 and TRBJ1-3; D not certain. Germline V gene lookup returns CDR1 SGHRS and CDR2 YFSETQ. V lost 5 bases to trimming and J lost 1 base, with 7 bases between them. This CDR3 is built from 13 residues. CDR3 nucleotide sequence: TGCGCCAGCAGTGCAGAATCTGGAAACACCATATATTTT. As protein: CASSAESGNTIYF.

J is TRBJ1-5 and V is TRBV28; possibly TRBD1 for D (5 bases). Trimming took off 6 bases at V and 0 bases at J, with 18 bases between the two ends. CDR1 and CDR2 (germline): MDHEN, SYDVKM. The CDR3 sequence is 17 residues long. The CDR3 DNA is TGTGCCAGCAGCGCAGCCGACAGCTATTATAGCAATCAGCCCCAGCATTTT. Protein product: CASSAADSYYSNQPQHF.

This clone has just one count. The chain has TRBV2 and TRBJ2-5, with 9 bases matching TRBD1. Germline lookup yields CDR1 SNHLY and CDR2 FYNNEI. After removal of 5 bases from V and 3 bases from J, the junction contained 7 bases not matched to a gene. The CDR3 extends over 15 amino acids. This chain's CDR3 is CASSRSRTGEETQYF. The CDR3 DNA is TGTGCCAGCAGTCGATCAAGGACAGGGGAAGAGACCCAGTACTTC.

The rearrangement uses TRBV4-2 and TRBJ1-1, with D unclear. With 0 bases removed from V and 1 base from J, the gap between germline ends came to 9 bases. Germline loops: CDR1 LGHNA, CDR2 YNFKEQ. This CDR3 is built from 15 residues. CDR3 amino acids: CASSQDSVENTEAFF. The CDR3 DNA sequence: TGTGCCAGCAGCCAAGATTCGGTAGAGAACACTGAAGCTTTCTTT.

This clone has a single count. The chain couples TRBV6-1 to TRBJ2-5; D is unclear. Germline values: CDR1 MNHNS, CDR2 SASEGT. V lost 2 bases and J 3 bases, leaving 4 bases between the germline ends. This CDR3 is built from 12 residues. As DNA, the CDR3 is TGTGCCAGCAGTGAATATAAAGAGACCCAGTACTTC. Translating it yields CASSEYKETQYF.

With regard to this clone: At one end the junction does not follow the germline gene, possibly because of a read error. V and J are TRBV7-7 and TRBJ2-2; D is undetermined. The germline gives CDR1 SSHAT, CDR2 FNYEAQ (reference sequence). The CDR3 consists of 12 residues. Written as DNA, the CDR3 is TGTGCTAGCAGCTCGAACACCGGGGAGCTGTTTTTT. It codes for CASSSNTGELFF.

This chain joins TRBV6-6 and TRBJ1-1; TRBD1 agrees at 8 bases. The germline V gene has CDR1 MNHNY and CDR2 SVGAGI (reference sequence). The ends lost 2 bases at V and 6 bases at J; junction bases unmatched: 11. This CDR3 spans 16 amino acids. The DNA for the CDR3 is TGTGCCAGCAGTTACCTAGCAGGGGGCGCGACCCCTGAAGCTTTCTTT. Encoded protein: CASSYLAGGATPEAFF.

The rearrangement links TRBV6-5 to TRBJ1-4; no clear D. The CDR3 totals 14 residues. With 6 bases removed from V and 8 bases from J, the gap between germline ends came to 16 bases. Germline CDR1 is MNHEY and CDR2 is SVGAGI. CDR3 sequence reads: CASRDGRGREKLFF. The CDR3 coding sequence is TGTGCCAGCAGGGATGGTCGGGGTAGGGAAAAACTGTTTTTT.

This chain uses TRBV7-2 with TRBJ2-1, with 14 bases lining up with TRBD2. The CDR3 length is 18 residues. Trimming took 5 bases from V and 7 from J; bases not matched to a gene: 13. CDR1 and CDR2 from the germline V gene are SGHTA and FQGNSA. The CDR3 nucleotides are TGTGCCAGCAGCAACCGTGGACTAGCGGGAGGTTCTGGAAATGAGCAGTTCTTC. Amino acid sequence: CASSNRGLAGGSGNEQFF.